One and the same sample provided the 5 T cell receptor beta chains below, sequenced in a study of CD4+ T cells in melanoma. Assay: immunoSEQ multiplex PCR; the TCRdb copy retains only in-frame clones and omits some. The table includes some 120,000 clones, 80% to 95% detected once. The sequenced sample consisted of peripheral blood. These receptors were obtained from a human donor with melanoma.

The table lists this clone with a few counts. The chain recombines TRBV5-3 with TRBJ2-5, with TRBD2 matching 14 bases. TRBV5-3 counts as an open reading frame of uncertain function. The V segment lost 1 base and the J segment 5 bases; nucleotides outside the gene matches: 10. There are 18 residues in the CDR3. The CDR3 reads CARSLSRLAGGSVETQYF. CDR3 DNA: TGTGCCAGAAGCTTGAGCCGACTAGCGGGAGGGTCGGTGGAGACCCAGTACTTC.

V usage is TRBV28 and J usage is TRBJ2-7; TRBD1 aligns across 10 bases. Trimming cost V 1 base and J 5 bases; bases outside gene matches: 8. Germline V gives CDR1 MDHEN, CDR2 SYDVKM. The CDR3 totals 16 residues. The CDR3: CASSLYLGTGDHEQYF. CDR3 bases: TGTGCCAGCAGTTTATACTTAGGGACAGGGGACCACGAGCAGTACTTC.

The chain links TRBV5-4 to TRBJ2-5; either TRBD1 or TRBD2 may supply D (6 bases each). The CDR3 is made up of 14 amino acids. Per the germline V gene, CDR1 is SGHNT and CDR2 is YYREEE (reference sequence). Trimming removed 0 bases from V and 5 bases from J, with 11 bases in between. The CDR3 coding sequence is TGTGCCAGCAGCTTGGCCGGGGGCAGGGAGACCCAGTACTTC. This translates into CASSLAGGRETQYF.

The rearrangement links TRBV7-9 to TRBJ2-2; D ambiguous. V shed 0 bases and J shed 11 bases, with 10 bases lying between them. In germline, CDR1 is SEHNR, CDR2 FQNEAQ (reference sequence). This CDR3 spans 13 amino acids. The CDR3 DNA sequence: TGTGCCAGCAGCTTAGCCGCGTTCGGTGAGCTGTTTTTT. Translated: CASSLAAFGELFF.

The rearrangement uses TRBV6-6 and TRBJ2-7; 7 bases are a match to TRBD2. This CDR3 comprises 14 residues. Germline trimming cut 2 bases from V and 3 bases from J; bases unmatched to any gene: 4. The germline V gene has CDR1 MNHNY and CDR2 SVGAGI (reference sequence). The CDR3 nucleotides read TGTGCCAGCAGTTACCCTAGCGGACTCTACGAGCAGTACTTC. Protein product: CASSYPSGLYEQYF.